These T cell receptor beta chains were read from a single sample in a study of spatial heterogeneity in lung cancer. TCRdb redid the calling of the 5' RACE reads with MiXCR, one entry per CDR3 protein. Among tens of thousands of distinct CDR3 sequences listed, less than 9% were seen once. Sequences were derived from PBMCs, sampled at surgery. These receptors were obtained from a female donor with early-stage non-small cell lung cancer. CDR3s include the opening cysteine and the closing phenylalanine or tryptophan. A D gene is named only where the DNA matches it firmly. Clone sizes are given selectively: once, few, many, or a class where the clone is expanded.

V	J	size	D	DNA	CDR3
TRBV11-2	TRBJ1-1	NA	NA	TGTGCCAGCAGCTTAGAGGGCGACACTGAAGCTTTCTTT	CASSLEGDTEAFF
TRBV20-1	TRBJ2-1	NA	TRBD2	TGCAGTGCTAGAGACCTAGCGGGAAGCAATGAGCAGTTCTTC	CSARDLAGSNEQFF
TRBV6-6	TRBJ2-1	many	NA	TGTGCCAGCGGTAAGGGGGGGACCTACAATGAGCAGTTCTTC	CASGKGGTYNEQFF
TRBV28	TRBJ2-1	many	NA	TGTGCCAGCGGGAGCTCGGCCCCCAATGAGCAGTTCTTC	CASGSSAPNEQFF
TRBV6-5	TRBJ1-5	few	NA	TGTGCCAGCAGTTCCCGACCGGACGGCAATCAGCCCCAGCATTTT	CASSSRPDGNQPQHF
TRBV19	TRBJ1-4	few	NA	TGTGCCAGTACTCCGCAGATGGCTAATGAAAAACTGTTTTTT	CASTPQMANEKLFF
TRBV20-1	TRBJ1-1	few	NA	TGCAGTGCTAGTCCCGTAACAAGTGGTCACACTGAAGCTTTCTTT	CSASPVTSGHTEAFF
TRBV20-1	TRBJ2-3	many	NA	TGCAGTGCTTTATTTGGCGGAAACACAGATACGCAGTATTTT	CSALFGGNTDTQYF
TRBV5-1	TRBJ1-6	NA	NA	TGCGCCAGCAGCTTAAACATCCGCCGGGATTCACCCCTCCACTTT	CASSLNIRRDSPLHF
TRBV20-1	TRBJ1-4	many	NA	TGCAGTGCGATACAGGGAGGAGAAAAACTGTTTTTT	CSAIQGGEKLFF